The 15 T cell receptor beta chains given below trace back to one sample, sequenced in a study of T cell responses to AZD1222 COVID-19 vaccine. Sequenced by immunoSEQ multiplex PCR; TCRdb stores in-frame clones only, minus some. The sample holds more than 120,000 clones, roughly nine tenths seen once. The material was peripheral blood, obtained 28 days after the second AZD1222 dose. All receptors come from an adult who received the AZD1222 COVID-19 vaccine.

This rearrangement joins TRBV3-1 (or the pseudogene TRBV3-2) to TRBJ2-1, with no clear D. V was clipped by 0 bases and J by 0 bases, with 6 bases between them. The CDR3 has 15 residues. Looked up from germline, CDR1 is LGHDT and CDR2 is YNNKEL (reference sequence). DNA for the CDR3: TGTGCCAGCAGCCAAGACACCGTCTCCTACAATGAGCAGTTCTTC. The encoded protein is CASSQDTVSYNEQFF.

The chain combines TRBV18 with TRBJ2-1; 11 bases fit TRBD2. CDR1 and CDR2 (germline): KGHSH, LQKENI. This CDR3 region has 16 residues. J lost 3 bases, V lost 0 bases, and 1 base had no gene match. The CDR3 here is CASSPPLAGGYNEQFF. The CDR3, as DNA: TGTGCCAGCTCACCACCGCTAGCGGGAGGCTACAATGAGCAGTTCTTC.

This chain joins TRBV10-3 and TRBJ1-2, with no clear D. The CDR3 spans 13 residues. The germline V and J ends were trimmed by 4 bases and 9 bases, with 15 bases remaining between them. CDR1 and CDR2 (germline): ENHRY, SYGVKD. CDR3 DNA sequence: TGTGCCATCAGTGCGTCGGGAGAGTTCAGCTACACCTTC. Translating it yields CAISASGEFSYTF.

The J gene is TRBJ2-1, the V gene TRBV7-9, with a weak D call TRBD2 (5 bases). CDR3 size: 14 residues. The germline CDR1 and CDR2 sequences are SEHNR and FQNEAQ (reference sequence). V was cut by 3 bases and J by 2 bases, with 8 bases left in between. The CDR3 loop is CASSFSGPYNEQFF. The CDR3 DNA reads as TGTGCCAGCAGCTTCAGCGGCCCCTACAATGAGCAGTTCTTC.

This chain joins TRBV25-1 and TRBJ2-7, with TRBD1 identical over 7 bases. Germline lookup yields CDR1 MGHDK and CDR2 SYGVNS. CDR3 size: 15 residues. V shed 8 bases and J 3 bases; nucleotides not matched to a gene: 13. CDR3: CASAEGRGLSYEQYF. DNA of the CDR3: TGTGCCAGCGCCGAGGGAAGGGGGCTAAGCTACGAGCAGTACTTC.

This chain links TRBV7-8 with TRBJ1-3; TRBD1 aligns across 9 bases. The length of the CDR3 is 14 residues. In germline, CDR1 is SGHVS, CDR2 FQNEAQ. V lost 5 bases and J lost 7; bases outside the gene matches: 6. CDR3 sequence reads: CASSLDRGDNTIYF. Written as DNA, the CDR3 is TGTGCCAGCAGCCTCGACAGGGGGGATAACACCATATATTTT.

The chain joins TRBV3-1 (or the pseudogene TRBV3-2) to TRBJ2-7; D assignment may be TRBD1 or TRBD2 (5 bases each). Germline CDR1 is LGHDT and CDR2 is YNNKEL (reference sequence). V was shortened by 3 bases and J by 1 base, with 16 bases between the two germline ends. The CDR3 covers 16 residues. Written as DNA, the CDR3 is TGTGCCAGCAGCCATGACTACCGGGACGTGTCCTACGAGCAGTACTTC. Its translation is CASSHDYRDVSYEQYF.

The chain carries TRBV6-2 or TRBV6-3 and TRBJ1-1, with D possibly being TRBD1 (5 bases). CDR1 and CDR2 from the germline V gene are MNHEY and SVGEGT. The CDR3 consists of 14 residues. The V end was cut by 0 bases, the J end by 8 bases, with 13 bases between. CDR3 protein: CASSYSGALGEAFF. The CDR3 nucleotides are TGTGCCAGCAGTTACTCCGGGGCTTTGGGCGAAGCTTTCTTT.

This chain uses TRBV11-1 with TRBJ2-5; 9 bases match TRBD1. The length of the CDR3 is 15 residues. CDR1 is SGHAT and CDR2 is FQDESV in the germline V gene (reference sequence). The ends lost 1 base at V and 0 bases at J; junction bases unmatched: 0. This CDR3 is CASSLGDRDQETQYF. The CDR3 bases are TGTGCCAGCAGCTTAGGGGACAGGGACCAAGAGACCCAGTACTTC.

V gene TRBV7-2 combines with J gene TRBJ1-3; 7 bases map to TRBD1. CDR1 and CDR2 (germline): SGHTA, FQGNSA. The CDR3 is 14 amino acids. V dropped 7 bases and J dropped 2; count of bases not matched to a gene: 5. In DNA, the CDR3 is TGTGCCAGCACCTTCCAGGGGGCTGGAAACACCATATATTTT. It is translated as CASTFQGAGNTIYF.

This chain connects TRBV25-1 to TRBJ2-2; 13 bases line up with TRBD2. The CDR3 length is 15 residues. Per the germline V gene, CDR1 is MGHDK and CDR2 is SYGVNS. J lost 7 bases, V lost 5 bases, and 4 bases had no gene match. The CDR3 spells CASSPLAGGLGELFF. In nucleotides, the CDR3 is TGTGCCAGCAGTCCACTAGCGGGAGGGCTCGGGGAGCTGTTTTTT.

The chain carries TRBV29-1 and TRBJ1-1; 8 bases are a match to TRBD1. The CDR3 has 12 amino acids. The germline V gene has CDR1 SQVTM and CDR2 ANQGSEA. The CDR3 DNA reads TGCAGTGTCGACAGGGGGAACACTGAAGCTTTCTTT. Amino acids: CSVDRGNTEAFF.

There are a few counts of this clone. The CDR3 is CASSFQISGGTGVYNEQFF. CDR3 in DNA: TGTGCCAGTAGTTTTCAGATTTCCGGTGGGACAGGAGTTTACAATGAGCAGTTCTTC. The chain combines TRBV19 with TRBJ2-1; 8 nucleotides match TRBD1. J was trimmed by 4 bases and V by 5 bases; bases with no gene match: 19. Germline V CDR1 and CDR2: LNHDA, SQIVND (reference sequence). This CDR3 has 19 residues.

J is TRBJ2-5 and V is TRBV6-2 or TRBV6-3, with 12 bases that match TRBD2. Germline lookup yields CDR1 MNHEY and CDR2 SVGEGT. This CDR3 is 17 amino acids long. V shed 5 bases, J shed 1 base, and the junction held 8 bases outside the gene matches. CDR3 protein: CASSAYLAGGVQETQYF. As DNA, the CDR3 is TGTGCCAGCAGTGCCTACCTAGCGGGAGGGGTCCAAGAGACCCAGTACTTC.

The V gene is TRBV6-4, the J gene TRBJ2-1; TRBD2 aligns across 10 bases. J gave up 9 bases and V 0 bases, and 8 bases lay outside the gene matches. The CDR3 has 16 amino acids. CDR1 is MRHNA and CDR2 is SNTAGT in the germline V gene. CDR3 nucleotides: TGTGCCAGCAGTGACTCGAGCCTAGCGGGAGAGGTTGAGCAGTTCTTC. It is translated as CASSDSSLAGEVEQFF.